This TCR beta chain is drawn from a study of control samples from healthy donors and cancer patients. Germline CDR1 and CDR2: SNHLY and FYNNEI. The ends were cut back, 9 bases at V and 2 bases at J, with 13 bases in the middle. The CDR3 extends over 13 amino acids. Generated by immunoSEQ multiplex PCR, the TCRdb table keeps only in-frame clones and is missing some. The data hold 88,000 or so clones, with approximately 94% observed a single time. Sequencing was performed on blood. The chain couples TRBV2 to TRBJ1-2, with D possibly TRBD1 on 6 matching bases. The clonotype originates from a woman under 30 in good health. CDR3 protein: CASIRDKNYGYTF. The CDR3 DNA follows: TGTGCCAGTATACGGGACAAAAACTATGGCTACACCTTC. The full variable domain, rest sourced from reference TRBV2 and TRBJ1-2, is EPEVTQTPSHQVTQMGQEVILRCVPISNHLYFYWYRQILGQKVEFLVSFYNNEISEKSEIFDDQFSVERPDGSNFTLKIRSTKLEDSAMYFCASIRDKNYGYTFGSGTRLTVV.